This T cell receptor beta chain is drawn from a study of T cells in Graves' hyperthyroidism and ophthalmopathy. TCR beta CDR3 region amplification was performed from RNA transcripts. Researchers ran a first-round RT-PCR on the TCR CDR3 using the HTBI primer set. Each CDR3 protein is one row after TCRdb ran MiXCR on the multiplex PCR reads. The data contain approximately 370,000 distinct CDR3 sequences, 14% to 15% of them singletons. Concerning this clonotype: Its specificity is unknown.

The CDR3 is made up of 13 amino acids. V dropped 6 bases and J dropped 1 base, with 9 bases sitting between them. Germline assignment: CDR1 LNHDA and CDR2 SQIVND (reference sequence). General study results and limits: The model predicted ophthalmopathy a median 6.5 months before onset.

Graves' hyperthyroidism showing no ophthalmopathy progression within 18 months was considered stable. The sequence came from a woman aged 25-40 years with Graves' hyperthyroidism. Sequencing used blood. The chain couples TRBV19 to TRBJ1-1; D is uncertain. The DNA for the CDR3 is TGTGCCAGTAGCTCACAAGCGAACACTGAAGCTTTCTTT. Its translation is CASSSQANTEAFF.